This paragraph reports one T cell receptor beta chain. The antigen remains unidentified. The sample is drawn from a study of vaccination effects on CD4 cells after COVID-19. Sequencing in the ViraFEST assay came after antigen-specific CD4+ T cells had been expanded with viral peptide pools, which were used to stimulate PBMC. Having been cultured for 10 days, the cells underwent CD4+ T cell isolation. Vaccinees lacked prior SARS-CoV-2 infection and tested negative for nucleocapsid antibodies. Every well got over 1.5 million PBMC, which were grown with 8.5 to 10 IU/ml IL-2 and around 10 ug/ml peptides. Half the medium was swapped for IL-2 medium on days 3 and 7. This CDR3 has 14 amino acids. Looked up from germline, CDR1 is WSHSY and CDR2 is SAAADI. Trimming took 4 bases from V and 1 from J; bases not matched to a gene: 3. Study-wide results and caveats: The authors studied few convalescent patients and collected no early post-infection timepoints.

This table comes from immunoSEQ multiplex PCR, and its TCRdb copy is limited to in-frame clones, with some not included. The sample carries just over 8,000 clones, roughly 79% recorded once. The V gene is TRBV10-2, the J gene TRBJ1-1; 7 bases match TRBD1. Here the sequenced sample was CD4+ T cells from PBMCs cultured with HCoV-229E spike peptides, taken before COVID-19 vaccination. This sequence originates from a human donor who received a COVID-19 vaccine. CDR3 amino acids: CASSGQGTNTEAFF. The CDR3 DNA reads TGCGCCAGCAGTGGACAGGGCACGAACACTGAAGCTTTCTTT.